This T cell receptor (beta chain) was found in a study of graft-versus-host responses after intestinal transplantation. Study-level background: Tacrolimus and steroids were given for around three years to all recipients after anti-thymocyte globulin induction. Study outcomes and limitations: GvH clones were found in recipient marrow; some appeared first in ileum or blood. Some patients had graft-donor T cell macrochimerism. In their allografts, the ratios of graft-versus-host to host-versus-graft T cell clones were high.

A note on this clone: Its antigen remains unknown.

CDR1 is SGHNT, CDR2 YENEEA, per germline. Trimming took 8 bases from V and 6 from J; bases not matched to a gene: 12. The CDR3 consists of 15 residues. Measured with immunoSEQ multiplex PCR; TCRdb has only the in-frame clones, and not every one. The table lists 100,000 to 130,000 clones, roughly 87% of them singletons, with over 0.6% in the top ten. The source material was unstimulated CD4+ T cells sorted from spleen or lymph node cells, sampled before transplant. The receptor comes from a human donor who was the organ donor for an intestinal transplant. The chain links TRBV11-3 to TRBJ2-1; 8 nucleotides line up with TRBD2. The CDR3 bases are TGTGCCAGCGTACCGCAAGCGGGAGAAATCAATGAGCAGTTCTTC. Its translation is CASVPQAGEINEQFF.